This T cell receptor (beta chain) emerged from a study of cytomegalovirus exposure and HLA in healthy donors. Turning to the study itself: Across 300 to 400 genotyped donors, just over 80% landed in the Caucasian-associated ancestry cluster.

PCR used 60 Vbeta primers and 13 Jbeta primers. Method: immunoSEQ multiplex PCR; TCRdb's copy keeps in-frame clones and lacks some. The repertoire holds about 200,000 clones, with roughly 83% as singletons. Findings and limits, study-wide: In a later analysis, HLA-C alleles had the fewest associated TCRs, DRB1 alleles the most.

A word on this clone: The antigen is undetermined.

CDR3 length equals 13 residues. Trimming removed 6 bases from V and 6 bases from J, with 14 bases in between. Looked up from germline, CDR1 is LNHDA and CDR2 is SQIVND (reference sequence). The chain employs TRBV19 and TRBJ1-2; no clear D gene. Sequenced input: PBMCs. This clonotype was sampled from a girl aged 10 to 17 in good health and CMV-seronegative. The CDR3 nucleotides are TGTGCCAGTAGAGCCGGTCAAGCCCATGGCTACACCTTC. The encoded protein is CASRAGQAHGYTF.